The clone carrying this TCR delta chain was picked up a small number of times. TCRdb records a much larger clone's protein for this DNA, with a difference at residue 5 that likely arises from a read error; the protein given is the translation of the DNA. Germline CDR1 reads GEAIGNYY; CDR2 reads EKD. With 3 bases clipped from V and 2 bases from J, the junction kept 8 bases outside the gene matches. This CDR3 has 18 residues. This specimen belongs to a study of gamma-delta chains in newborns, infants, children. About the research overall: Innate gammadelta T cells reportedly expand polyclonally right after birth, driven by microbial exposure, per the title.

TCRdb re-analyzed the reads via CATT. The table lists roughly 5,000 delta-chain clones, about 3% of them singletons. This receptor was identified in a child who was a newborn, infant or young child, either healthy, febrile or measles-vaccinated (not recorded which). The sample taken for sequencing was blood. V usage is TRDV2 and J usage is TRDJ3; 8 bases are shared with TRDD3. CDR3 DNA sequence: TGTGCCTGTGACGCTTTGGGGGATCTAACCTGGGACACCCGACAGATGTTTTTC. This encodes CACDALGDLTWDTRQMFF.